This entry lists 21 T cell receptor beta chains sequenced from one sample in a study of long-term antiretroviral therapy in people with HIV. This was the immunoSEQ v3.0 assay at survey level. Assay: immunoSEQ multiplex PCR; the TCRdb copy retains only in-frame clones and omits some. Of around 26,000 clones detected, 70% to 90% appear once; the ten largest clones hold under 5%. The sequencing used unsorted PBMCs, collected just over 2.6 years after starting antiretroviral therapy. These receptors were obtained from a man aged 35 to 55 with HIV.

The chain links TRBV30 to TRBJ2-7; D may be TRBD2 (7 bases). The V end lost 1 base, the J end lost 1 base, and 8 bases lay between the germline ends. The germline V gene has CDR1 GTSNPN and CDR2 SVGIG (reference sequence). The CDR3 is 13 residues long. CDR3: CAWSEGGSYEQYF. The CDR3 coding sequence is TGTGCCTGGAGTGAGGGGGGGTCCTACGAGCAGTACTTC.

This clone has more than one count but fewer than ten. The rearrangement uses TRBV4-1 and TRBJ1-2; 8 nucleotides align to TRBD1. The CDR3 consists of 14 residues. Germline trimming cut 0 bases from V and 7 bases from J; bases unmatched to any gene: 4. Germline V gene lookup returns CDR1 MGHRA and CDR2 YSYEKL. The CDR3 DNA is TGCGCCAGCAGCCAAGACAGGGGGCTAGGTGGCTACACCTTC. Encoded protein: CASSQDRGLGGYTF.

The chain employs TRBV28 and TRBJ2-7, with 7 bases matching TRBD1. The germline CDR1 and CDR2 sequences are MDHEN and SYDVKM. CDR3 length: 18 residues. V shed 7 bases, J shed 4 bases, and the junction held 22 bases outside the gene matches. The CDR3 loop is CASTPGRALKGGYYEQYF. The DNA of the CDR3 is TGTGCCAGCACCCCGGGCAGGGCCCTGAAAGGGGGCTATTACGAGCAGTACTTC.

The V call is TRBV6-5, the J call TRBJ1-1, with D perhaps matching TRBD1 (5 bases). V was clipped by 3 bases and J by 0 bases, with 8 bases between them. The CDR3 totals 14 residues. Germline values: CDR1 MNHEY, CDR2 SVGAGI. The CDR3: CASSYDRMNTEAFF. The CDR3 nucleotides are TGTGCCAGCAGTTATGACAGAATGAACACTGAAGCTTTCTTT.

This chain joins TRBV29-1 and TRBJ2-7; a weak D match, TRBD1 (6 bases). CDR1 is SQVTM and CDR2 is ANQGSEA in the germline V gene. Trimming left V 4 bases short and J 4 bases short, with 14 bases between. The CDR3 extends over 13 amino acids. CDR3 loop: CSVGETGEYEQYF. The CDR3 nucleotides read TGCAGCGTTGGGGAGACAGGCGAGTACGAGCAGTACTTC.

The rearrangement links TRBV7-8 to TRBJ2-7; TRBD2 might be the D (6 bases). The CDR3 is made up of 18 amino acids. Germline lookup yields CDR1 SGHVS and CDR2 FQNEAQ. V dropped 1 base and J dropped 2 bases, with 21 bases sitting between them. The CDR3 loop reads CASSLGGVGASTTYEQYF. The CDR3 region has the DNA TGTGCCAGCAGCTTAGGGGGGGTAGGGGCGAGTACCACCTACGAGCAGTACTTC.

The chain combines TRBV10-3 with TRBJ1-1; TRBD1 matches 9 bases. From germline, CDR1 is ENHRY and CDR2 SYGVKD. The length of the CDR3 is 14 residues. Trimming took 7 bases from V and 4 from J; bases not matched to a gene: 7. This CDR3 is CAIIPDRGGTEAFF. In DNA, the CDR3 is TGTGCCATCATTCCGGACAGGGGAGGCACTGAAGCTTTCTTT.

The chain recombines TRBV6-5 with TRBJ2-5; tentative D call: TRBD2 (7 bases). Trimming took off 5 bases at V and 4 bases at J, with 17 bases between the two ends. Per germline, CDR1 MNHEY and CDR2 SVGAGI. This CDR3 has 15 amino acids. The chain's CDR3 is CASSGGGGLGETQYF. CDR3 bases: TGTGCCAGCAGTGGGGGCGGGGGTCTGGGAGAGACCCAGTACTTC.

The J gene is TRBJ2-1, the V gene TRBV7-9; 11 nucleotides agree with TRBD2. Germline loops: CDR1 SEHNR, CDR2 FQNEAQ (reference sequence). The CDR3 consists of 15 residues. Unmatched junction bases numbered 5, after V lost 6 bases and J lost 4 bases. CDR3 region: CASRDTSGSYNEQFF. The CDR3 DNA reads TGTGCCAGCAGAGATACTAGCGGGAGTTACAATGAGCAGTTCTTC.

This clone has only one observation. The chain has TRBV27 and TRBJ2-1; TRBD2 matches at 14 bases. Per germline, CDR1 MNHEY and CDR2 SMNVEV (reference sequence). Trimming cost V 9 bases and J 7 bases; bases outside gene matches: 2. This CDR3 has 13 amino acids. The DNA for the CDR3 is TGTGCCAGTGGGACTAGCGGGAGTAATGAGCAGTTCTTC. Its protein is CASGTSGSNEQFF.

The chain is built from TRBV28 and TRBJ1-5, with D uncertain. CDR1 and CDR2 from the germline V gene are MDHEN and SYDVKM. Trimming pared 2 bases from V and 9 bases from J, leaving 11 bases between. This CDR3 is built from 13 residues. The CDR3 loop reads CASSLVQPGPQHF. The CDR3, as DNA: TGTGCCAGCAGTTTAGTGCAACCGGGGCCCCAGCATTTT.

J is TRBJ1-1 and V is TRBV5-1; possibly TRBD1 for D (5 bases). The germline V and J ends were trimmed by 4 bases and 5 bases, with 15 bases remaining between them. Germline V CDR1 and CDR2: SGHRS, YFSETQ. The CDR3 runs to 14 residues. CDR3: CASSRTDGGTEAFF. Written as DNA, the CDR3 is TGCGCCAGCAGCCGGACGGACGGGGGGACTGAAGCTTTCTTT.

V usage is TRBV5-1 and J usage is TRBJ1-6; D remains ambiguous. In germline, CDR1 is SGHRS, CDR2 YFSETQ. This CDR3 is 14 amino acids long. Trimming removed 4 bases at V and 7 bases at J, with 12 bases between. The CDR3 is CASSPDVGNSPLHF. The CDR3 DNA sequence: TGCGCCAGCAGCCCGGATGTAGGGAATTCACCCCTCCACTTT.

The gene calls are TRBV25-1 and TRBJ2-2, with D possibly being TRBD2 (6 bases). The V gene lost 8 bases and the J gene lost 5 bases, with 6 bases spanning the gap. Germline loops: CDR1 MGHDK, CDR2 SYGVNS. The length of the CDR3 is 11 residues. CDR3: CASRGTGELFF. CDR3 nucleotide sequence: TGTGCCAGCCGGGGGACCGGGGAGCTGTTTTTT.

This clone was counted between two and nine times. The chain recombines TRBV19 with TRBJ1-5; TRBD1 matches at 9 bases. Per germline, CDR1 LNHDA and CDR2 SQIVND (reference sequence). The length of the CDR3 is 15 residues. J was trimmed by 6 bases and V by 5 bases; bases with no gene match: 8. The CDR3 DNA is TGTGCCAGTAGTGAGGACAGGGGTGGTGGTCAGCCCCAGCATTTT. Translation: CASSEDRGGGQPQHF.

The chain uses TRBV5-4 and TRBJ2-7; D call uncertain. Germline CDR1 reads SGHNT; CDR2 reads YYREEE (reference sequence). CDR3 length: 15 amino acids. V lost 1 base to trimming and J lost 0 bases, with 11 bases between them. This chain's CDR3 is CASSLRQKSSYEQYF. The DNA of the CDR3 is TGTGCCAGCAGCTTGAGGCAGAAGAGCTCCTACGAGCAGTACTTC.

The chain combines TRBV5-6 with TRBJ2-2, with D uncertain. This CDR3 region has 13 residues. CDR1 is SGHDT, CDR2 YYEEEE, per germline. V was pared by 4 bases and J by 5 bases, with 9 bases between. CDR3 sequence: CASSPDVTGELFF. Here the CDR3 DNA reads TGTGCCAGCAGCCCGGACGTTACCGGGGAGCTGTTTTTT.

This chain joins TRBV2 and TRBJ2-5; 8 positions agree with TRBD1. J lost 4 bases, V lost 5 bases, and 3 bases had no gene match. The CDR3 is made up of 13 amino acids. Per germline, CDR1 SNHLY and CDR2 FYNNEI. DNA for the CDR3: TGTGCCAGCAGTTTCGACAGGGGAGAGACCCAGTACTTC. Translating gives CASSFDRGETQYF. The complete variable domain, with remaining parts taken from reference TRBV2 and TRBJ2-5, reads EPEVTQTPSHQVTQMGQEVILRCVPISNHLYFYWYRQILGQKVEFLVSFYNNEISEKSEIFDDQFSVERPDGSNFTLKIRSTKLEDSAMYFCASSFDRGETQYFGPGTRLLVL.

This clone has more than one count but fewer than ten. The J gene is TRBJ1-1, the V gene TRBV6-5; D call uncertain. Germline assignment: CDR1 MNHEY and CDR2 SVGAGI. Between the trimmed V and J ends, which lost 0 bases and 4 bases, there was a span of 6 bases. The CDR3 is 13 amino acids. CDR3 coding DNA: TGTGCCAGCAGTTACTCGAAGGTCACTGAAGCTTTCTTT. Its protein is CASSYSKVTEAFF.

The V gene is TRBV27, the J gene TRBJ2-7; unclear D gene. The CDR3 covers 15 residues. Trimming removed 2 bases from V and 5 bases from J, with 16 bases in between. Germline values: CDR1 MNHEY, CDR2 SMNVEV (reference sequence). The chain's CDR3 is CASSLLSPVTHEQYF. In DNA, the CDR3 is TGTGCCAGCAGTTTACTCAGCCCGGTCACCCACGAGCAGTACTTC.

The genes are TRBV29-1 and TRBJ1-5, with unresolved D. Germline-derived CDR1 and CDR2 are SQVTM and ANQGSEA. The CDR3 runs 11 residues. The V end was cut by 6 bases, the J end by 7 bases, with 10 bases between. The CDR3, as DNA: TGCAGCGTCTACGGACCACAGCCCCAGCATTTT. It yields the protein CSVYGPQPQHF.